This entry lists 27 T cell receptor beta chains sequenced from one sample in a study of blood T cell repertoires in COVID-19. The table came from immunoSEQ multiplex PCR; TCRdb's copy has only in-frame clones and leaves some out. Here the sample spans some 380,000 clones, 80% to 90% being singletons. The sample consisted of PBMCs or T cells enriched from blood (not recorded which). The receptors here all came from a man aged 25 to 40 who had recovered from COVID-19.

This clone was seen at least ten times. The chain couples TRBV11-2 to TRBJ2-7; TRBD2 matches at 7 bases. The CDR3 has 17 residues. Germline CDR1 reads SGHAT; CDR2 reads FQNNGV. V lost 1 base and J lost 4; bases outside the gene matches: 13. CDR3 coding DNA: TGTGCCAGCAGCTTAGTGCGGGGGTCAACATCACGGTACGAGCAGTACTTC. It specifies CASSLVRGSTSRYEQYF.

This rearrangement joins TRBV12-3 or TRBV12-4 to TRBJ1-4; D uncertain. V was cut by 3 bases and J by 6 bases, with 5 bases left in between. The CDR3 loop spans 12 amino acids. For the CDR3, the DNA is TGTGCCAGCAGTTTGCGAGATGAAAAACTGTTTTTT. This encodes CASSLRDEKLFF.

The gene calls are TRBV5-5 and TRBJ2-7, with D possibly TRBD1 on 5 matching bases. Per germline, CDR1 SGHKS and CDR2 YYEKEE (reference sequence). This CDR3 contains 15 residues. V lost 0 bases and J lost 0, with 10 bases in between. Written as DNA, the CDR3 is TGTGCCAGCAGCTTGGCCGTTGGGGCCTCCTACGAGCAGTACTTC. Protein product: CASSLAVGASYEQYF.

This clone was counted between two and nine times. The CDR3 DNA is TGTGCCATCAGTGAGTCCGGGGGACCACCTGAAGCTTTCTTT. Translated, it gives CAISESGGPPEAFF. The chain uses TRBV10-3 and TRBJ1-1; D is perhaps TRBD1 (5 bases). From germline, CDR1 is ENHRY and CDR2 SYGVKD. Trimming left V 0 bases short and J 6 bases short, with 11 bases between. This CDR3 region has 14 residues.

The chain uses TRBV9 and TRBJ2-1, with 13 bases identical to TRBD2. Germline V gene lookup returns CDR1 SGDLS and CDR2 YYNGEE. J was trimmed by 7 bases and V by 4 bases; bases with no gene match: 5. The CDR3 loop spans 15 amino acids. The CDR3 here is CASSPGLAGVNEQFF. In nucleotides, the CDR3 is TGTGCCAGCAGCCCCGGACTAGCGGGGGTGAATGAGCAGTTCTTC.

Comment on this clone: At one end, the junction sequence differs from germline, possibly due to a read error. The rearrangement joins TRBV29-1 to TRBJ2-2; 12 bases are shared with TRBD2. The germline V gene encodes CDR1 SQVTM and CDR2 ANQGSEA. This CDR3 has 15 amino acids. The CDR3 DNA is TGCAGCGTCGAAGCTAGCGGGGGGGCCCCCGGGGAGCTGTTTTTT. As protein: CSVEASGGAPGELFF.

V is TRBV5-5 and J is TRBJ1-1; TRBD1 is a possible D gene (6 bases). The CDR3 sequence is 14 residues long. Trimming shortened V by 2 bases and J by 5 bases, and 13 bases separated the two germline ends. Germline CDR1 reads SGHKS; CDR2 reads YYEKEE (reference sequence). CDR3 bases: TGTGCCAGCAGCTTTTCTGGGGGCCGAACTGAAGCTTTCTTT. It codes for CASSFSGGRTEAFF.

V and J are TRBV18 and TRBJ2-2; D might be TRBD1 (5 bases). Germline V gene lookup returns CDR1 KGHSH and CDR2 LQKENI. This CDR3 has 15 residues. The ends were cut back, 2 bases at V and 7 bases at J, with 14 bases in the middle. The CDR3 sequence is CASSPMDISNGELFF. CDR3 sequence (DNA): TGTGCCAGCTCACCAATGGACATATCCAACGGGGAGCTGTTTTTT.

The chain employs TRBV3-1 (or the pseudogene TRBV3-2) and TRBJ1-4; a possible D gene is TRBD1 (5 bases). With 0 bases removed from V and 8 bases from J, the gap between germline ends came to 16 bases. This CDR3 has 16 residues. The germline CDR1 and CDR2 sequences are LGHDT and YNNKEL (reference sequence). The DNA for the CDR3 is TGTGCCAGCAGCCAAGAGAGCGGGTTGCAGGGCGAAAAACTGTTTTTT. The encoded protein is CASSQESGLQGEKLFF.

This sequence joins TRBV27 and TRBJ2-2; possibly TRBD1 for D (6 bases). The CDR3 consists of 16 residues. Germline V lookup: CDR1 MNHEY, CDR2 SMNVEV (reference sequence). V lost 4 bases, J lost 6 bases, and 18 bases lay in between. The CDR3 here is CASSSRPGQFAGELFF. In DNA, the CDR3 is TGTGCCAGCAGTTCCCGGCCTGGACAGTTCGCCGGGGAGCTGTTTTTT.

The chain joins TRBV11-2 to TRBJ1-1; 7 bases line up with TRBD1. The CDR3 is made up of 19 amino acids. Germline values: CDR1 SGHAT, CDR2 FQNNGV. V lost 0 bases, J lost 5 bases, and 18 bases stayed unmatched. The CDR3 DNA is TGTGCCAGCAGCTTAGATGCGTGGGGACAGTTTGGGGACTTTACTGAAGCTTTCTTT. It specifies CASSLDAWGQFGDFTEAFF. Using reference TRBV11-2 and TRBJ1-1 for the parts outside the CDR3, the full variable domain is EAGVAQSPRYKIIEKRQSVAFWCNPISGHATLYWYQQILGQGPKLLIQFQNNGVVDDSQLPKDRFSAERLKGVDSTLKIQPAKLEDSAVYLCASSLDAWGQFGDFTEAFFGQGTRLTVV.

The genes are TRBV6-5 and TRBJ1-4; no firm D call. Looked up from germline, CDR1 is MNHEY and CDR2 is SVGAGI. The CDR3 sequence is 13 residues long. In nucleotides, the CDR3 is TGTGCTTCGGGAGACGCAACTAATGAAAAACTGTTTTTT. This sequence encodes CASGDATNEKLFF.

The J gene is TRBJ2-1, the V gene TRBV7-2, with 7 bases matching TRBD2. The V gene end was trimmed by 8 bases and the J gene end by 4 bases; junction bases not matched to a gene: 8. Per germline, CDR1 SGHTA and CDR2 FQGNSA. CDR3 length equals 14 residues. CDR3 nucleotide sequence: TGTGCCAGCGCCCCGGCGGGGGTATACAATGAGCAGTTCTTC. Its translation is CASAPAGVYNEQFF. The variable domain in full, with the rest retrieved from reference TRBV7-2 and TRBJ2-1, is GAGVSQSPSNKVTEKGKDVELRCDPISGHTALYWYRQSLGQGLEFLIYFQGNSAPDKSGLPSDRFSAERTGGSVSTLTIQRTQQEDSAVYLCASAPAGVYNEQFFGPGTRLTVL.

This clone was counted between two and nine times. The V gene is TRBV25-1, the J gene TRBJ2-7, with 7 bases identical to TRBD2. Germline CDR1 is MGHDK and CDR2 is SYGVNS. J lost 4 bases, V lost 5 bases, and 14 bases had no gene match. The CDR3 consists of 16 residues. CDR3 protein: CASSPRKASGRYEQYF. CDR3 bases: TGTGCCAGCAGTCCCCGTAAGGCTAGCGGTCGATACGAGCAGTACTTC.

The genes are TRBV5-8 and TRBJ1-1; D ambiguous. This CDR3 has 15 residues. Germline CDR1 is SGHTS and CDR2 is YDEGEE. Trimming left V 4 bases short and J 1 base short, with 14 bases between. CDR3 in amino acids: CASSPRHPSNTEAFF. The CDR3 bases are TGTGCCAGCAGCCCCAGACATCCTTCGAACACTGAAGCTTTCTTT.

This chain joins TRBV6-5 and TRBJ2-7, with D possibly being TRBD1 (6 bases). The CDR3 consists of 14 residues. Germline V gives CDR1 MNHEY, CDR2 SVGAGI. V was clipped by 9 bases and J by 4 bases, with 19 bases between them. The CDR3 DNA reads TGTGCCAGTGCAAGACAGGCAGGAGGTTACGAGCAGTACTTC. Its translation is CASARQAGGYEQYF.

The chain uses TRBV18 and TRBJ2-1; tentative D call: TRBD2 (6 bases). Germline-derived CDR1 and CDR2 are KGHSH and LQKENI. This CDR3 has 15 residues. With 0 bases removed from V and 5 bases from J, the gap between germline ends came to 11 bases. CDR3 bases: TGTGCCAGCTCACCACCCTCTAGCGAGGACAATGAGCAGTTCTTC. This translates into CASSPPSSEDNEQFF.

This chain links TRBV18 with TRBJ2-7; TRBD1 matches 7 bases. CDR3 length: 14 amino acids. With V trimmed by 6 bases and J by 2 bases, 7 bases remained unmatched. The germline gives CDR1 KGHSH, CDR2 LQKENI. CDR3 region: CASSPDRVTYEQYF. The CDR3 bases are TGTGCCAGCTCGCCCGACAGGGTTACCTACGAGCAGTACTTC.

V and J are TRBV7-8 and TRBJ2-2; 9 bases align to TRBD2. Germline V gene sequence: CDR1 SGHVS, CDR2 FQNEAQ. Unmatched junction bases numbered 1, after V lost 6 bases and J lost 5 bases. CDR3 size: 13 residues. This CDR3 is CASSAGGTGELFF. The CDR3 nucleotides read TGTGCCAGCAGTGCGGGAGGGACCGGGGAGCTGTTTTTT.

V and J are TRBV27 and TRBJ1-5; 8 bases are a match to TRBD1. Germline lookup yields CDR1 MNHEY and CDR2 SMNVEV (reference sequence). The CDR3 is 14 residues long. The V gene end was trimmed by 3 bases and the J gene end by 5 bases; junction bases not matched to a gene: 3. The CDR3 DNA follows: TGTGCCAGCAGTTTCCAGGGGGCAGATCAGCCCCAGCATTTT. It codes for CASSFQGADQPQHF.

This clone came up a few times. The gene calls are TRBV9 and TRBJ2-3; D is ambiguous. The germline gives CDR1 SGDLS, CDR2 YYNGEE. The V end was cut by 3 bases, the J end by 5 bases, with 13 bases between. The CDR3 totals 14 residues. The CDR3 loop is CASSASQSRDTQYF. CDR3 coding DNA: TGTGCCAGCAGCGCTTCTCAGTCCAGAGATACGCAGTATTTT.

CDR3 sequence: CASSEGQVGEKLFF. The CDR3 nucleotides are TGTGCCAGCAGCGAGGGACAGGTTGGTGAAAAACTGTTTTTT. V and J are TRBV9 and TRBJ1-4; 8 bases are shared with TRBD1. Germline-derived CDR1 and CDR2 are SGDLS and YYNGEE. The CDR3 has 14 residues. V shed 3 bases and J 7 bases; nucleotides not matched to a gene: 5. Using reference TRBV9 and TRBJ1-4 for the parts outside the CDR3, the full variable domain is DSGVTQTPKHLITATGQRVTLRCSPRSGDLSVYWYQQSLDQGLQFLIQYYNGEERAKGNILERFSAQQFPDLHSELNLSSLELGDSALYFCASSEGQVGEKLFFGSGTQLSVL.

In its sample, this clone was seen a few times. The chain uses TRBV7-2 and TRBJ1-5; D remains unclear. The ends were cut back, 4 bases at V and 5 bases at J, with 9 bases in the middle. Germline values: CDR1 SGHTA, CDR2 FQGNSA. The CDR3 consists of 13 residues. DNA for the CDR3: TGTGCCAGCAGCTCTATTACAGATCAGCCCCAGCATTTT. It codes for CASSSITDQPQHF.

V is TRBV6-2 or TRBV6-3 and J is TRBJ2-7, with 7 nucleotides matching TRBD1. Germline CDR1 and CDR2: MNHEY and SVGEGT. The CDR3 has 14 residues. J was trimmed by 2 bases and V by 2 bases; bases with no gene match: 3. The CDR3 region has the DNA TGTGCCAGCAGTTACCGACAGGGAACCTACGAGCAGTACTTC. Translating gives CASSYRQGTYEQYF.

This chain connects TRBV7-2 to TRBJ2-5; D is uncertain. The V end was cut by 1 base, the J end by 5 bases, with 14 bases between. This CDR3 spans 15 amino acids. Germline loops: CDR1 SGHTA, CDR2 FQGNSA. CDR3 nucleotides: TGTGCCAGCAGCTTAGTTCCTCTAGGTGGGGAGACCCAGTACTTC. Residues: CASSLVPLGGETQYF.

The gene calls are TRBV19 and TRBJ2-1, with 7 bases identical to TRBD1. Trimming at V came to 8 bases and at J to 7 bases, leaving 8 bases not matched to a gene. Per germline, CDR1 LNHDA and CDR2 SQIVND (reference sequence). The CDR3 sequence is 13 residues long. The CDR3 reads CASQTGFSNEQFF. The CDR3 DNA reads TGTGCCAGTCAGACAGGGTTCTCGAATGAGCAGTTCTTC.

The rearrangement joins TRBV6-5 to TRBJ1-5, with 7 bases aligning to TRBD1. V shed 6 bases, J shed 0 bases, and the junction held 5 bases outside the gene matches. The CDR3 spans 15 residues. Looked up from germline, CDR1 is MNHEY and CDR2 is SVGAGI. The CDR3 reads CASSSGTDSNQPQHF. The CDR3, as DNA: TGTGCCAGCAGCTCCGGGACAGATAGCAATCAGCCCCAGCATTTT.